This passage covers 3 T cell receptor beta chains from one sample sequenced in a study of cytomegalovirus exposure and HLA in healthy donors. PCR employed 60 Vbeta and 13 Jbeta primers. Method: immunoSEQ multiplex PCR; TCRdb's copy keeps in-frame clones and lacks some. The sample gives some 160,000 clones, under 85% of which show up once; 1.5% to 2% is in the top ten. The sequenced sample consisted of PBMCs. These receptors were taken from a woman aged 30 to 39 in good health and CMV-seronegative.

The chain combines TRBV19 with TRBJ1-3, with 8 bases fitting TRBD1. This CDR3 has 14 amino acids. Germline CDR1 and CDR2: LNHDA and SQIVND (reference sequence). Trimming at V came to 6 bases and at J to 4 bases, leaving 5 bases not matched to a gene. The CDR3 bases are TGTGCCAGTAGCCGACAGGGGTTGGGAAACACCATATATTTT. Amino acids: CASSRQGLGNTIYF. Complete variable domain (other parts from reference TRBV19 and TRBJ1-3): DGGITQSPKYLFRKEGQNVTLSCEQNLNHDAMYWYRQDPGQGLRLIYYSQIVNDFQKGDIAEGYSVSREKKESFPLTVTSAQKNPTAFYLCASSRQGLGNTIYFGEGSWLTVV.

The gene calls are TRBV14 and TRBJ2-1; tentative D call: TRBD2 (6 bases). Per germline, CDR1 SGHDN and CDR2 FVKESK. With 1 base removed from V and 9 bases from J, the gap between germline ends came to 16 bases. This CDR3 is 15 amino acids long. The CDR3 region is CASSQVDGGAPEQFF. In DNA form, the CDR3 reads TGTGCCAGCAGCCAAGTAGACGGCGGGGCCCCTGAGCAGTTCTTC.

The DNA of the CDR3 is TGTGCCAGCACCGTCGACGACAGGGGGTTTCACTCTGGGGCCAACGTCCTGACTTTC. Protein: CASTVDDRGFHSGANVLTF. The genes are TRBV13 and TRBJ2-6, with TRBD1 matching over 9 bases. Germline CDR1 PRHDT, CDR2 FYEKMQ (reference sequence). The CDR3 covers 19 residues. V lost 7 bases to trimming and J lost 0 bases; unmatched junction nucleotides: 13.